This TCR beta chain was sequenced for a study of T cell clonotyping in hematopoietic cell transplantation. Across the study: Recipients' pretransplant samples followed cytoreduction.

Study-wide results and caveats: After transplant, recipient diversity fell while pathologically expanded clonotypes grew through day 180.

The table came from immunoSEQ multiplex PCR; TCRdb's copy has only in-frame clones and leaves some out. The top ten clones hold roughly 1.6% of a sample with 30,000 to 40,000 clones, 85% to 95% of them seen once. The germline V gene has CDR1 MDHEN and CDR2 SYDVKM. Trimming shortened V by 8 bases and J by 1 base, and 14 bases separated the two germline ends. This CDR3 region has 14 residues. On this clone itself: Its antigen is not identified.

Specified time point: recipient sample about 28 days before transplant, after cytoreduction. Samples: about 28 days before transplant, then days 30, 100 and 180 after. The chain is built from TRBV28 and TRBJ1-1; no clear D. The receptor's source is a man aged 35 to 55 with chronic myeloid leukemia. Some clones in this sample may be carry-over from other donors' samples. Sequencing used peripheral blood mononuclear cells, obtained before stem cell transplant. CDR3 in DNA: TGTGCCAGCCACCAAGCGGGGAGGAACACTGAAGCTTTCTTT. This gives the protein CASHQAGRNTEAFF.